These T cell receptor beta chains were read from a single sample in a study of blood T cell repertoires in COVID-19. Clones were sequenced by immunoSEQ multiplex PCR, and TCRdb holds only the in-frame ones, with some missing. The top ten clones hold about 4.2% of a sample with around 180,000 clones, approximately 90% of them seen once. The sequenced material came from peripheral blood. The receptors shown here come from a human donor in a cohort sampled during active COVID-19. Each CDR3 is given with its conserved first and last residue. D genes are given only for firm matches.

len	v_gene	d_gene	j_gene	CDR3nt	CDR3aa
15	TRBV5-4	-	TRBJ2-1	TGTGCCAGCAGCTGGGGGCGGGGGACCTACAATGAGCAGTTCTTC	CASSWGRGTYNEQFF
15	TRBV5-6	-	TRBJ1-1	TGTGCCAGCAGCTTAACGACAGTGATGAACACTGAAGCTTTCTTT	CASSLTTVMNTEAFF
15	TRBV6-1	TRBD1	TRBJ1-5	TGTGCCAGCAGTGAAAATGCAGGGGGTAGTCAGCCCCAGCATTTT	CASSENAGGSQPQHF
13	TRBV7-2	-	TRBJ2-7	TGTGCCAGCAGCTTAGGCGCGAGGGAGGAGCAGTACTTC	CASSLGAREEQYF
15	TRBV19	TRBD1	TRBJ1-2	TGTGCCAGTAGTATTAGCGGTGAGGGGGCGAGCGGCTACACCTTC	CASSISGEGASGYTF
15	TRBV19	-	TRBJ1-2	TGTGCCAGTAGTATAGATAGCGGTTACTCCTATGGCTACACCTTC	CASSIDSGYSYGYTF
13	TRBV18	-	TRBJ1-2	TGTGCCAGCTCACCACCGGGGAGGGATGGCTACACCTTC	CASSPPGRDGYTF
14	TRBV5-1	-	TRBJ1-2	TGCGCCAGCAGCCCGGATACAGGGAACTATGGCTACACCTTC	CASSPDTGNYGYTF
16	TRBV7-6	-	TRBJ2-7	TGTGCCAGCAGCAGGGGGGGGCTAGCGGATTCCTACGAGCAGTACTTC	CASSRGGLADSYEQYF
16	TRBV30	TRBD1	TRBJ1-2	TGTGCCTGGAGGGCCGGGACAGACATCTTGACCTATGGCTACACCTTC	CAWRAGTDILTYGYTF
13	TRBV19	-	TRBJ1-5	TGTGCCAGTAGTACGACACCTAATCAGCCCCAGCATTTT	CASSTTPNQPQHF
16	TRBV5-4	-	TRBJ2-4	TGTGCCAGCAGCATATCGGTGTCCGCGGCCAAAAACATTCAGTACTTC	CASSISVSAAKNIQYF
16	TRBV4-1	TRBD1	TRBJ1-4	TGCGCCAGCAGCCAAGATTTCGGACAGGGCAGTGAAAAACTGTTTTTT	CASSQDFGQGSEKLFF
17	TRBV5-1	TRBD2	TRBJ2-7	TGCGCCAGCAGCTTGACTAGCGGGGGGCCCTACTCCTACGAGCAGTACTTC	CASSLTSGGPYSYEQYF